This TCR beta chain was found in a study of human T cells and chemical hapten exposure. Time point here: patch test 1, 2 weeks after DPC sensitization. As for treatment: therapeutic diphenylcyclopropenone sensitization with weekly scalp DPC. CDR1 LGHDT and CDR2 YNNKEL come from the germline V gene (reference sequence). This CDR3 is 12 amino acids long. The V gene lost 4 bases and the J gene lost 10 bases, with 13 bases spanning the gap. Only a few counts were recorded for this clonotype. One entry per CDR3 protein results from TCRdb running MiXCR on the RACE reads. The sample holds about 360,000 distinct CDR3 sequences, around 4.8% seen once.

The chain recombines TRBV3-1 with TRBJ1-2; perhaps TRBD1 as D (6 bases). This clonotype was sampled from a woman between 45 and 65 years old with alopecia areata. Some clones in this sample may be carry-over from other donors' samples. The sequences come from whole blood, collected in connection with sensitization to the hapten diphenylcyclopropenone (DPC). The CDR3 sequence is CASSPDSTVYTF. The CDR3 coding sequence is TGTGCCAGCAGCCCGGACAGCACGGTCTACACCTTC.